The 27 T cell receptor beta chains reported below all come from one sample, sequenced in a study of OX40 agonist ivuxolimab in advanced cancers. Libraries were built with the immunoSEQ multiplex PCR assay. This is the immuneACCESS table as TCRdb keeps it, with only in-frame sequences that have V and J called. A part of the clones is gone; compared with another copy, unresolved V genes explain less than half, and the rest is unexplained. The sample includes over 45,000 clones, with 82% observed a single time. The biggest ten clones account for almost 1.5% of the sample. This specimen consisted of CD4+ or CD8+ T cells sorted from blood, obtained in a trial of the OX40 agonist ivuxolimab. These receptors all stem from an adult with an advanced solid tumor such as melanoma, head and neck, liver or kidney cancer.

The rearrangement joins TRBV11-3 to TRBJ2-1; D is possibly TRBD1 or TRBD2 (6 bases each). With 5 bases removed from V and 9 bases from J, the gap between germline ends came to 20 bases. This CDR3 is built from 15 residues. The germline CDR1 and CDR2 sequences are SGHNT and YENEEA. The CDR3 DNA reads TGTGCCAGCAGCCTCCAGCGGGCGAAGGGGGGTGAGCAGTTCTTC. Amino acids: CASSLQRAKGGEQFF. Looking up the rest from reference TRBV11-3 and TRBJ2-1 gives the full variable domain: EAGVVQSPRYKIIEKKQPVAFWCNPISGHNTLYWYLQNLGQGPELLIRYENEEAVDDSQLPKDRFSAERLKGVDSTLKIQPAELGDSAVYLCASSLQRAKGGEQFFGPGTRLTVL.

The V and J genes are TRBV25-1 and TRBJ2-2; TRBD2 aligns across 9 bases. With V trimmed by 0 bases and J by 5 bases, 4 bases remained unmatched. Germline V CDR1 and CDR2: MGHDK, SYGVNS. The CDR3 totals 16 residues. The CDR3 nucleotides read TGTGCCAGCAGTGAATACGCGGGAGGGTCAACCGGGGAGCTGTTTTTT. This sequence encodes CASSEYAGGSTGELFF.

The chain recombines TRBV18 with TRBJ1-5; D uncertain. Germline V gene data show CDR1 as KGHSH and CDR2 as LQKENI. V was clipped by 3 bases and J by 0 bases, with 9 bases between them. CDR3 size: 15 residues. The CDR3 reads CASSPGEISNQPQHF. CDR3 DNA sequence: TGTGCCAGCTCACCGGGAGAAATTAGCAATCAGCCCCAGCATTTT.

The chain recombines TRBV5-1 with TRBJ2-7, with 7 bases fitting TRBD1. After removal of 6 bases from V and 4 bases from J, the junction contained 4 bases not matched to a gene. CDR3 size: 12 residues. Germline CDR1 is SGHRS and CDR2 is YFSETQ. The CDR3 DNA reads TGCGCCAGCAAGACAGGGACGTACGAGCAGTACTTC. It translates to CASKTGTYEQYF.

V and J are TRBV7-2 and TRBJ2-2, with D tentatively TRBD1 (7 bases). The CDR3 has 16 amino acids. V was pared by 5 bases and J by 4 bases, with 17 bases between. Looked up from germline, CDR1 is SGHTA and CDR2 is FQGNSA. Here the CDR3 reads CASSLYRQGGTGELFF. Written as DNA, the CDR3 is TGTGCCAGCAGCCTATATCGACAGGGAGGCACCGGGGAGCTGTTTTTT.

V usage is TRBV30 and J usage is TRBJ1-5; 10 nucleotides align to TRBD1. J was trimmed by 6 bases and V by 2 bases; bases with no gene match: 7. The CDR3 consists of 15 residues. CDR1 GTSNPN and CDR2 SVGIG come from the germline V gene (reference sequence). CDR3 loop: CAWSRQGATGQPQHF. The CDR3 bases are TGTGCCTGGAGTAGACAGGGGGCGACAGGTCAGCCCCAGCATTTT.

The chain recombines TRBV11-2 with TRBJ2-3; D call uncertain. The CDR3 loop spans 12 amino acids. CDR1 and CDR2 (germline): SGHAT, FQNNGV. Trimming left V 5 bases short and J 6 bases short, with 9 bases between. CDR3 region: CASSLHTDTQYF. CDR3 nucleotides: TGTGCCAGCAGCCTCCATACGGATACGCAGTATTTT. The variable domain in full, with the rest retrieved from reference TRBV11-2 and TRBJ2-3, is EAGVAQSPRYKIIEKRQSVAFWCNPISGHATLYWYQQILGQGPKLLIQFQNNGVVDDSQLPKDRFSAERLKGVDSTLKIQPAKLEDSAVYLCASSLHTDTQYFGPGTRLTVL.

V usage is TRBV13 and J usage is TRBJ2-7, with TRBD1 matching 8 bases. From germline, CDR1 is PRHDT and CDR2 FYEKMQ (reference sequence). Trimming cost V 4 bases and J 3 bases; bases outside gene matches: 2. CDR3 size: 13 residues. CDR3 amino acids: CASSYDRGYEQYF. CDR3 sequence (DNA): TGTGCCAGCAGCTACGACAGGGGCTACGAGCAGTACTTC.

The rearrangement links TRBV30 to TRBJ1-1; TRBD1 matches at 10 bases. Trimming removed 0 bases from V and 3 bases from J; junction bases left unmatched: 7. The CDR3 contains 16 residues. Germline lookup yields CDR1 GTSNPN and CDR2 SVGIG (reference sequence). The CDR3 bases are TGTGCCTGGAGTGTGGGACAGGGGCGTTACGACACTGAAGCTTTCTTT. Protein: CAWSVGQGRYDTEAFF.

The chain employs TRBV4-1 and TRBJ2-2; TRBD1 might be the D (5 bases). Germline CDR1 and CDR2: MGHRA and YSYEKL. V lost 4 bases and J 4 bases, leaving 10 bases between the germline ends. The CDR3 is made up of 14 amino acids. The CDR3 DNA is TGCGCCAGCAGCCTAACAGGTACCACCGGGGAGCTGTTTTTT. Translation: CASSLTGTTGELFF.

This clone is medium-sized within its sample. The chain carries TRBV19 and TRBJ2-6; D is uncertain. Trimming took off 7 bases at V and 0 bases at J, with 10 bases between the two ends. The germline CDR1 and CDR2 sequences are LNHDA and SQIVND (reference sequence). The CDR3 is 15 amino acids. The CDR3 region has the DNA TGTGCCAGTATTCTTACAGCCTCTGGGGCCAACGTCCTGACTTTC. Residues: CASILTASGANVLTF.

This clone was detected a few times. This chain connects TRBV5-1 to TRBJ1-1; weak D call: TRBD1 (5 bases). This CDR3 contains 16 residues. The germline V and J ends were trimmed by 7 bases and 3 bases, with 22 bases remaining between them. Germline V gene data show CDR1 as SGHRS and CDR2 as YFSETQ. This chain's CDR3 is CASVSGTSLGDTEAFF. The CDR3 DNA sequence: TGCGCCAGCGTCTCCGGGACGTCCCTGGGGGACACTGAAGCTTTCTTT. Full variable domain (remainder filled in from reference TRBV5-1 and TRBJ1-1): KAGVTQTPRYLIKTRGQQVTLSCSPISGHRSVSWYQQTPGQGLQFLFEYFSETQRNKGNFPGRFSGRQFSNSRSEMNVSTLELGDSALYLCASVSGTSLGDTEAFFGQGTRLTVV.

The chain combines TRBV5-1 with TRBJ2-3; TRBD2 matches at 16 bases. Germline CDR1 is SGHRS and CDR2 is YFSETQ. The CDR3 is made up of 18 amino acids. Trimming took 4 bases from V and 7 from J; bases not matched to a gene: 12. In DNA form, the CDR3 reads TGCGCCAGCAGCCCCGGGACTAGCGGGAGGGCTTCTACCCATACGCAGTATTTT. Translating gives CASSPGTSGRASTHTQYF.

The gene calls are TRBV12-5 and TRBJ2-5, with D unclear. Germline V gene sequence: CDR1 LGHNT, CDR2 FRNRAP. Trimming removed 2 bases at V and 5 bases at J, with 12 bases between. This CDR3 is built from 14 residues. The CDR3 DNA reads TGTGCTAGTGGTTTGCCGTCCGCCGTGGAGACCCAGTACTTC. It specifies CASGLPSAVETQYF.

The chain joins TRBV18 to TRBJ1-6; the match to TRBD1 covers 10 bases. Trimming at V came to 3 bases and at J to 7 bases, leaving 6 bases not matched to a gene. This CDR3 spans 16 amino acids. Germline lookup yields CDR1 KGHSH and CDR2 LQKENI. In DNA, the CDR3 is TGTGCCAGCTCACCGGGACAGGGGACTAAAAATTCACCCCTCCACTTT. Encoded protein: CASSPGQGTKNSPLHF.

This clone has just a few counts. The chain uses TRBV18 and TRBJ2-6; D gene uncertain. The CDR3 consists of 15 residues. CDR1 is KGHSH and CDR2 is LQKENI in the germline V gene. The germline V and J ends were trimmed by 3 bases and 0 bases, with 6 bases remaining between them. CDR3 amino acids: CASSPITSGANVLTF. The CDR3 nucleotides are TGTGCCAGCTCACCGATAACCTCTGGGGCCAACGTCCTGACTTTC. The full variable domain, rest sourced from reference TRBV18 and TRBJ2-6, is NAGVMQNPRHLVRRRGQEARLRCSPMKGHSHVYWYRQLPEEGLKFMVYLQKENIIDESGMPKERFSAEFPKEGPSILRIQQVVRGDSAAYFCASSPITSGANVLTFGAGSRLTVL.

The chain employs TRBV7-3 and TRBJ2-2, with 11 bases matching TRBD1. J lost 3 bases, V lost 5 bases, and 8 bases had no gene match. This CDR3 is 17 amino acids long. Germline loops: CDR1 SGHTA, CDR2 FQGTGA. The DNA for the CDR3 is TGTGCCAGCAGCACTACCGGGACAGGGGGTGACACCGGGGAGCTGTTTTTT. It translates to CASSTTGTGGDTGELFF.

The chain recombines TRBV11-2 with TRBJ2-7, with unresolved D. This CDR3 comprises 12 residues. The V gene's germline CDR1 is SGHAT and CDR2 FQNNGV. The V gene lost 4 bases and the J gene lost 6 bases, with 10 bases spanning the gap. CDR3 residues: CASSSPGREQYF. In DNA form, the CDR3 reads TGTGCCAGCAGCTCCCCCGGCCGCGAGCAGTACTTC.

This clone was seen a handful of times. This sequence joins TRBV4-2 and TRBJ1-3, with 9 bases identical to TRBD1. This CDR3 has 15 amino acids. Germline-derived CDR1 and CDR2 are LGHNA and YNFKEQ. The ends lost 4 bases at V and 1 base at J; junction bases unmatched: 2. This CDR3 is CASSRTGDSGNTIYF. The CDR3 DNA reads as TGTGCCAGCAGCCGGACAGGGGATTCTGGAAACACCATATATTTT.

This clone was seen a few times. V usage is TRBV7-2 and J usage is TRBJ2-5; D not certain. Germline-derived CDR1 and CDR2 are SGHTA and FQGNSA. The CDR3 covers 12 residues. Deletions cut 5 bases from V and 3 bases from J, with 7 bases between. The CDR3 spells CASSPAKETQYF. CDR3 DNA sequence: TGTGCCAGCAGCCCAGCAAAAGAGACCCAGTACTTC. The whole variable domain, filled in from reference TRBV7-2 and TRBJ2-5, reads GAGVSQSPSNKVTEKGKDVELRCDPISGHTALYWYRQSLGQGLEFLIYFQGNSAPDKSGLPSDRFSAERTGGSVSTLTIQRTQQEDSAVYLCASSPAKETQYFGPGTRLLVL.

The chain links TRBV29-1 to TRBJ2-3, with 10 bases aligning to TRBD2. Looked up from germline, CDR1 is SQVTM and CDR2 is ANQGSEA. The CDR3 is 14 amino acids. CDR3 amino acids: CSLSGRDGTDTQYF. The CDR3 DNA reads as TGCAGTCTCAGCGGGAGGGATGGCACAGATACGCAGTATTTT.

The chain carries TRBV6-5 and TRBJ2-7; D unresolved. V lost 5 bases and J lost 3, with 14 bases in between. Per the germline V gene, CDR1 is MNHEY and CDR2 is SVGAGI. The CDR3 totals 14 residues. The chain's CDR3 is CASSRDEQFYEQYF. The CDR3, as DNA: TGTGCCAGCAGTAGAGACGAACAGTTCTACGAGCAGTACTTC.

This chain uses TRBV9 with TRBJ2-3; 9 nucleotides agree with TRBD1. The V segment lost 2 bases and the J segment 3 bases; nucleotides outside the gene matches: 4. The CDR3 is 15 amino acids. Germline V gene sequence: CDR1 SGDLS, CDR2 YYNGEE. The CDR3 is CASSVYRGRTDTQYF. DNA for the CDR3: TGTGCCAGCAGCGTTTACAGGGGGCGAACAGATACGCAGTATTTT.

The V call is TRBV28, the J call TRBJ1-4, with 7 nucleotides matching TRBD1. The CDR3 extends over 16 amino acids. Germline V gene sequence: CDR1 MDHEN, CDR2 SYDVKM. V lost 5 bases and J lost 4; bases outside the gene matches: 10. The CDR3 region is CASSVRDRVINEKLFF. CDR3 nucleotide sequence: TGTGCCAGCAGTGTCCGGGACAGAGTGATTAATGAAAAACTGTTTTTT.

This clone was counted a single time. The chain links TRBV29-1 to TRBJ2-3; tentative D call: TRBD2 (5 bases). Between the trimmed V and J ends, which lost 5 bases and 4 bases, there was a span of 13 bases. The CDR3 totals 13 residues. Germline CDR1 SQVTM, CDR2 ANQGSEA. The CDR3: CSVNEGGADTQYF. The CDR3 DNA reads TGCAGCGTTAACGAGGGCGGCGCAGATACGCAGTATTTT.

The chain couples TRBV11-2 to TRBJ1-1; no reliable D call. Germline lookup yields CDR1 SGHAT and CDR2 FQNNGV. The CDR3 covers 12 residues. V shed 3 bases and J shed 10 bases, with 12 bases lying between them. CDR3 in DNA: TGTGCCAGCAGCTTGATCTCCGCTGCAGCTTTCTTT. Encoded protein: CASSLISAAAFF.

The chain couples TRBV7-2 to TRBJ2-2; D is undetermined. With 6 bases removed from V and 7 bases from J, the gap between germline ends came to 9 bases. The CDR3 contains 12 residues. Germline CDR1 and CDR2: SGHTA and FQGNSA. The CDR3: CASRLVLGELFF. The CDR3 region has the DNA TGTGCCAGCAGGCTTGTTCTCGGGGAGCTGTTTTTT.